These T cell receptor beta chains were read from a single sample in a study of cytomegalovirus exposure and HLA in healthy donors. Libraries were prepared by immunoSEQ multiplex PCR; TCRdb keeps only in-frame clonotypes and omits some of them. Altogether some 180,000 clones are present, 77% being singletons, with the ten largest covering around 1.5%. The material sequenced was PBMCs. These receptors originate from a man younger than 30 in good health and CMV-seronegative. CDR3s include the opening cysteine and the closing phenylalanine or tryptophan. Each record gives: V gene, J gene, clone size, D gene, CDR3 DNA, CDR3 protein. The D gene is left open where the match is weak. Size tells how often a clone was seen (once, few, many) or the class of an expanded clone, and some rows leave it out.

v_gene: TRBV6-5; j_gene: TRBJ1-1; abundance: NA; d_gene: NA; CDR3nt: TGTGCCAGCAGTTACTCTTGGGGCTCCACTGAAGCTTTCTTT; CDR3aa: CASSYSWGSTEAFF
v_gene: TRBV29-1; j_gene: TRBJ1-3; abundance: NA; d_gene: NA; CDR3nt: TGCAGCGTTGTAAAACAGGGATCTGGAAACACCATATATTTT; CDR3aa: CSVVKQGSGNTIYF
v_gene: TRBV30; j_gene: TRBJ2-7; abundance: NA; d_gene: NA; CDR3nt: TGTGCCTGGAGTGTGGGGGGGCAGGGGCAGTACTTC; CDR3aa: CAWSVGGQGQYF
v_gene: TRBV5-1; j_gene: TRBJ2-7; abundance: NA; d_gene: TRBD2; CDR3nt: TGCGCCAGCAGCTACCGGACTAGCGGGGGCCCCTACGAGCAGTACTTC; CDR3aa: CASSYRTSGGPYEQYF
v_gene: TRBV5-4; j_gene: TRBJ1-2; abundance: NA; d_gene: TRBD1; CDR3nt: TGTGCCAGCAGCCAAACAGGGGGCGATGGCTACACCTTC; CDR3aa: CASSQTGGDGYTF
v_gene: TRBV5-1; j_gene: TRBJ1-2; abundance: NA; d_gene: TRBD1; CDR3nt: TGCGCCAGCAGCTTGGGAGCACACACAGGGGCTTTAGTGAATGGCTACACCTTC; CDR3aa: CASSLGAHTGALVNGYTF
v_gene: TRBV6-6; j_gene: TRBJ1-4; abundance: NA; d_gene: NA; CDR3nt: TGTGCCAGCAGTTCGGCGCGGGGAAAGGAAAAACTGTTTTTT; CDR3aa: CASSSARGKEKLFF
v_gene: TRBV7-8; j_gene: TRBJ2-7; abundance: NA; d_gene: TRBD2; CDR3nt: TGTGCCAGCAGCTTAGGCCCCGGGGGGGGAGGGTACGAGCAGTACTTC; CDR3aa: CASSLGPGGGGYEQYF
v_gene: TRBV6-6; j_gene: TRBJ1-6; abundance: few; d_gene: NA; CDR3nt: TGTGCCTGCTCGTCGATTCCCAGTTCACCCCTCCACTTT; CDR3aa: CACSSIPSSPLHF
v_gene: TRBV5-8; j_gene: TRBJ2-3; abundance: few; d_gene: NA; CDR3nt: TGTGCCAGCAGCTTCGCTAGTTTGCTGTCCACAGATACGCAGTATTTT; CDR3aa: CASSFASLLSTDTQYF
v_gene: TRBV5-8; j_gene: TRBJ2-5; abundance: few; d_gene: TRBD2; CDR3nt: TGTGCCAGCAGCTTGGCTAAGATAGCGGGAGGAGGACAAGAGACCCAGTACTTC; CDR3aa: CASSLAKIAGGGQETQYF
v_gene: TRBV5-6; j_gene: TRBJ2-7; abundance: NA; d_gene: TRBD1; CDR3nt: TGTGCCAGCAGCTCCGGACAGGGCTACGAGCAGTACTTC; CDR3aa: CASSSGQGYEQYF
v_gene: TRBV4-3; j_gene: TRBJ2-1; abundance: NA; d_gene: NA; CDR3nt: TGCGCCAGCAGCCCGACGCTGGACAGTTACAATGAGCAGTTCTTC; CDR3aa: CASSPTLDSYNEQFF
v_gene: TRBV7-2; j_gene: TRBJ2-1; abundance: once; d_gene: TRBD2; CDR3nt: TGTGCCAGCAGCTTTTTTGGCGGGAGGGTCAATGAGCAGTTCTTC; CDR3aa: CASSFFGGRVNEQFF
v_gene: TRBV29-1; j_gene: TRBJ1-1; abundance: few; d_gene: NA; CDR3nt: TGCAGCGTTCATCGGGGGGTGAACACTGAAGCTTTCTTT; CDR3aa: CSVHRGVNTEAFF
v_gene: TRBV27; j_gene: TRBJ2-1; abundance: NA; d_gene: TRBD2; CDR3nt: TGTGCCAGCAGTTTATATTCGAACCTTAGGACTAGTTCCCTTAATGAGCAGTTCTTC; CDR3aa: CASSLYSNLRTSSLNEQFF
v_gene: TRBV9; j_gene: TRBJ2-3; abundance: NA; d_gene: NA; CDR3nt: TGTGCCAGCAGCGCTATCATAGGGGACACAGATACGCAGTATTTT; CDR3aa: CASSAIIGDTDTQYF
v_gene: TRBV25-1; j_gene: TRBJ1-2; abundance: NA; d_gene: NA; CDR3nt: TGTGCCAGCAGTGAAGTGAGTGGCTACACCTTC; CDR3aa: CASSEVSGYTF
v_gene: TRBV7-2; j_gene: TRBJ2-5; abundance: NA; d_gene: NA; CDR3nt: TGTGCCAGCAGCATGGACTCGGGGACCCAGTACTTC; CDR3aa: CASSMDSGTQYF